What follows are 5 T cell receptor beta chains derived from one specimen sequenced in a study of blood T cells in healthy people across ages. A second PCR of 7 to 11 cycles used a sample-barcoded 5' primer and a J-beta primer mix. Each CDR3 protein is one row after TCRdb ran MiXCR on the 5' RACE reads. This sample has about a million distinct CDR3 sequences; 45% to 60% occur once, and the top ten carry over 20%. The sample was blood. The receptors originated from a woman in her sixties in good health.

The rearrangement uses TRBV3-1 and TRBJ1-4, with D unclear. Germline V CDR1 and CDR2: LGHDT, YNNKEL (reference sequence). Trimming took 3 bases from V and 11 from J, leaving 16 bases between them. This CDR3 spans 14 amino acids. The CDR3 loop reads CASSQPVGSPKLFF. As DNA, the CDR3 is TGTGCCAGCAGCCAGCCCGTGGGGAGTCCGAAACTGTTTTTT.

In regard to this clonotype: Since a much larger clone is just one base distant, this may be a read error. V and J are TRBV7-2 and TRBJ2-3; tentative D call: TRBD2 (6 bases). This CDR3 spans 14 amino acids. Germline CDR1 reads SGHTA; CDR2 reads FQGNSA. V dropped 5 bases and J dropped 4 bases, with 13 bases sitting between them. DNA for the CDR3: TGTGCCAGCAGCGGACTAACAAGCGCAGATACGCAGTATTTT. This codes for CASSGLTSADTQYF.

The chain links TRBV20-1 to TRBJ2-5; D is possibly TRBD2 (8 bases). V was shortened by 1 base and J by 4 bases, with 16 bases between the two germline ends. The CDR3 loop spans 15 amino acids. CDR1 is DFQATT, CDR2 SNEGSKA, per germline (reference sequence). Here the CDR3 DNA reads TGCAGTGCTAGAGTAGCGGGACAGAGACCAGAGACCCAGTACTTC. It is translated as CSARVAGQRPETQYF.

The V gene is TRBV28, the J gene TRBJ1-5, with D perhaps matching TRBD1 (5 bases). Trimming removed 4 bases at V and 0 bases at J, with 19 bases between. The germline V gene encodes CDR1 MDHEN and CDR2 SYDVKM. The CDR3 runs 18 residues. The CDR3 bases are TGTGCCAGCAGTTCTAAAAACCGGGGCACCTATAGCAATCAGCCCCAGCATTTT. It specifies CASSSKNRGTYSNQPQHF.

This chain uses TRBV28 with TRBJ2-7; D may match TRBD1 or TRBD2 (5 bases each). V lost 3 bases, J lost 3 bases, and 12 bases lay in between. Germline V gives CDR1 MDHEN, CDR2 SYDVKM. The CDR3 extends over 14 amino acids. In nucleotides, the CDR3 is TGTGCCAGCAGTTTCGAAGGGACGGGCTACGAGCAGTACTTC. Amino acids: CASSFEGTGYEQYF.